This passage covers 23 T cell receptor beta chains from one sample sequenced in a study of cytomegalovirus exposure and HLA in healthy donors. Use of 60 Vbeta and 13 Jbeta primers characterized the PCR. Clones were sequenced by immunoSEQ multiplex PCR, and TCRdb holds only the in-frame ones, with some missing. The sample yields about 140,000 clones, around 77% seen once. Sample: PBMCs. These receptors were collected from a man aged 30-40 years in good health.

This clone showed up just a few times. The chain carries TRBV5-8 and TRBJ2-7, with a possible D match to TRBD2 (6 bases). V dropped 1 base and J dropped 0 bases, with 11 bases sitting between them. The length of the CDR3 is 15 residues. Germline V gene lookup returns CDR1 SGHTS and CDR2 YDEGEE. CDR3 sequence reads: CASSLSSSASYEQYF. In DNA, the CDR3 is TGTGCCAGCAGCTTGTCGTCTAGCGCCTCCTACGAGCAGTACTTC.

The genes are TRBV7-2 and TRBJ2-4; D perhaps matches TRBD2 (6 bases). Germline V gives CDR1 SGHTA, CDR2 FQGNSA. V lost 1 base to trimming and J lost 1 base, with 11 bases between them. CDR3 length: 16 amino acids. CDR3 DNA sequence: TGTGCCAGCAGCTTAGGGGCGGGGAGTGCCAAAAACATTCAGTACTTC. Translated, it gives CASSLGAGSAKNIQYF.

Here the CDR3 DNA reads TGTGCCAGTAGTATAGTTCCTAGCAACACAGATACGCAGTATTTT. Protein: CASSIVPSNTDTQYF. The genes are TRBV19 and TRBJ2-3, with D tentatively TRBD2 (5 bases). The CDR3 covers 15 residues. CDR1 and CDR2 from the germline V gene are LNHDA and SQIVND (reference sequence). V lost 1 base and J lost 2, with 10 bases in between.

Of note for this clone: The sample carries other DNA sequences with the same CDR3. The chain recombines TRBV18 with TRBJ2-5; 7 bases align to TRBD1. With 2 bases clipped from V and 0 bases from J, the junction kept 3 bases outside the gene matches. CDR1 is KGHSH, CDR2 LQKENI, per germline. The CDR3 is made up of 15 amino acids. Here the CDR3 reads CASSPRQGNQETQYF. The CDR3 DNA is TGTGCCAGCTCACCAAGACAGGGCAACCAAGAGACCCAGTACTTC. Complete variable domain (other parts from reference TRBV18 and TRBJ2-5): NAGVMQNPRHLVRRRGQEARLRCSPMKGHSHVYWYRQLPEEGLKFMVYLQKENIIDESGMPKERFSAEFPKEGPSILRIQQVVRGDSAAYFCASSPRQGNQETQYFGPGTRLLVL.

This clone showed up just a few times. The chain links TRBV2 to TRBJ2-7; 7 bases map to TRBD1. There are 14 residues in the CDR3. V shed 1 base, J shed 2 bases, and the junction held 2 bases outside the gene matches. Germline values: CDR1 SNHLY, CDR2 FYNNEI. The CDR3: CASSEGDRTYEQYF. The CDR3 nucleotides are TGTGCCAGCAGTGAAGGGGACAGAACCTACGAGCAGTACTTC.

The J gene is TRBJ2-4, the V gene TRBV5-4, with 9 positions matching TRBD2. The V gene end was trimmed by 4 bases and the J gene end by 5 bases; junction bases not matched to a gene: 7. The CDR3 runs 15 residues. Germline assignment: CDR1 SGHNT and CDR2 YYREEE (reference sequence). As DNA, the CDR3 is TGTGCCAGCAGCCGCTATAGCGGGAGAGAAAACATTCAGTACTTC. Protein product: CASSRYSGRENIQYF.

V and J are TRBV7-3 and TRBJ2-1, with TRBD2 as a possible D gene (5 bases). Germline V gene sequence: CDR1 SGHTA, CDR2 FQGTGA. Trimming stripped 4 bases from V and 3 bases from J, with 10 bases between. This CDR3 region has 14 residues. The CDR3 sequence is CASSSDGIYNEQFF. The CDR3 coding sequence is TGTGCCAGCAGCTCAGACGGGATCTACAATGAGCAGTTCTTC.

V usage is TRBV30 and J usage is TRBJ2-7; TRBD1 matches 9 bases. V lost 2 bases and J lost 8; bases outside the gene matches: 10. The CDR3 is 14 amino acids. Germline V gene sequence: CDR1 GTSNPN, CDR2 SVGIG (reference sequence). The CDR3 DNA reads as TGTGCCTGGAGTCCCGGGACAGGGCCCCTCAAGCAGTACTTC. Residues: CAWSPGTGPLKQYF.

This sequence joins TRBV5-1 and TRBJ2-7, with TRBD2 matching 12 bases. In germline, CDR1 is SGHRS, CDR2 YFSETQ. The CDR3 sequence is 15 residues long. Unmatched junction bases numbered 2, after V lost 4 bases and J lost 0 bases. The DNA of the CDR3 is TGCGCCAGCAGCCGGACTAGCGGGAACTCCTACGAGCAGTACTTC. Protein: CASSRTSGNSYEQYF.

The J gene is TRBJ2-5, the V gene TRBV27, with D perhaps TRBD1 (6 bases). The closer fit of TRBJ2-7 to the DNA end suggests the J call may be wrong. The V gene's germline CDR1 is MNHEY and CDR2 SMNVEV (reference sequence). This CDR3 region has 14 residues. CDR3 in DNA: TGTGCCAGCAGTTCCACAGGGAGCTCCTACGAGCAGTACTTC. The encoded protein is CASSSTGSSYEQYF.

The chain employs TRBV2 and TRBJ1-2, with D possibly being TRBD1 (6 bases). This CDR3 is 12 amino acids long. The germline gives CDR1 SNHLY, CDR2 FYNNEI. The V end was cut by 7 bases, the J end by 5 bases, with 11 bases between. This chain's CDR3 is CASTQDRYGYTF. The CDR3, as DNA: TGTGCCAGCACCCAGGACAGATATGGCTACACCTTC.

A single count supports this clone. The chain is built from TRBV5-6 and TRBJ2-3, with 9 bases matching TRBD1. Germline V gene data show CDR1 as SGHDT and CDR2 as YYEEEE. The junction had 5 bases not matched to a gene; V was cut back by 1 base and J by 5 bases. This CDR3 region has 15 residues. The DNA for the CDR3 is TGTGCCAGCAGCTTGTTGGGACAGGGCCGAGATACGCAGTATTTT. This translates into CASSLLGQGRDTQYF.

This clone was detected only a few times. The CDR3 protein is CAWSSETQYF. The CDR3 region has the DNA TGTGCCTGGAGTAGCGAGACCCAGTACTTC. V is TRBV30 and J is TRBJ2-5; D is ambiguous. Trimming took off 2 bases at V and 5 bases at J, with 3 bases between the two ends. Per germline, CDR1 GTSNPN and CDR2 SVGIG (reference sequence). CDR3 length: 10 amino acids.

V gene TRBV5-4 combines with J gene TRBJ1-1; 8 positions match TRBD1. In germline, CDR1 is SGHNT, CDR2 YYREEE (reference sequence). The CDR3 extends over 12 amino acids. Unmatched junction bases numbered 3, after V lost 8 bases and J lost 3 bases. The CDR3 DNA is TGTGCCAGAGCAGGGGGCTACACTGAAGCTTTCTTT. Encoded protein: CARAGGYTEAFF. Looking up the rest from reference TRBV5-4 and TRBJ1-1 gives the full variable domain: ETGVTQSPTHLIKTRGQQVTLRCSSQSGHNTVSWYQQALGQGPQFIFQYYREEENGRGNFPPRFSGLQFPNYSSELNVNALELDDSALYLCARAGGYTEAFFGQGTRLTVV.

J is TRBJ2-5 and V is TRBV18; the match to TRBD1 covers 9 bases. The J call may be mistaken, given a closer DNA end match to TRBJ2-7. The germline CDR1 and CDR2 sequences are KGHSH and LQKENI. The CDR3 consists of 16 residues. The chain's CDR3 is CASSAKTGTGTVEQYF. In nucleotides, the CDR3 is TGTGCCAGCTCAGCGAAGACCGGGACAGGGACGGTCGAGCAGTACTTC.

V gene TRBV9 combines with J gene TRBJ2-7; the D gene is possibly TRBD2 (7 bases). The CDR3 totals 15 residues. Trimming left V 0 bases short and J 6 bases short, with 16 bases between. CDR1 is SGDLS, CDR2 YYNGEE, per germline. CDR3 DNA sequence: TGTGCCAGCAGCGTAGGCGGGGCGGGGGCTAGCGAGCAGTACTTC. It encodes CASSVGGAGASEQYF.

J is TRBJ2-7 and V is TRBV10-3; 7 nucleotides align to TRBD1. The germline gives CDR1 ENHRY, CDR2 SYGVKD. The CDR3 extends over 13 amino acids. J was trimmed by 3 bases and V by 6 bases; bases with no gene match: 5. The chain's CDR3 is CAIRRTGNYEQYF. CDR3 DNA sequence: TGTGCCATCAGGAGGACAGGAAACTACGAGCAGTACTTC.

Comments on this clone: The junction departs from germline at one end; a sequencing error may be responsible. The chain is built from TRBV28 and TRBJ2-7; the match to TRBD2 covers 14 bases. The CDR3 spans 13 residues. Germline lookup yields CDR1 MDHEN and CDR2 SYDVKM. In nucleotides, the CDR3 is TGTGCCAGCAGTGAAGGACTAGCGGGAGGTACCCCCTTC. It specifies CASSEGLAGGTPF.

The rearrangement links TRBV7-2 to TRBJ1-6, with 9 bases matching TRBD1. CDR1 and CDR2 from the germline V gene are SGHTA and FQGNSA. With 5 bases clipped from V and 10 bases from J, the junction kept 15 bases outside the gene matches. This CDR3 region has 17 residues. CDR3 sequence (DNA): TGTGCCAGCAGCCAGAACAGGGGGCCTGAGGGTGGGTCACCCCTCCACTTT. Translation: CASSQNRGPEGGSPLHF.

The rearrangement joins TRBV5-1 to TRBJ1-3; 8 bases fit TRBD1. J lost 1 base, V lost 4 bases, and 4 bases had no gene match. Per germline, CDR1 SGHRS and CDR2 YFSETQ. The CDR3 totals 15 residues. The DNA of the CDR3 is TGCGCCAGCAGCCCGGACAGGGCGTCTGGAAACACCATATATTTT. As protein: CASSPDRASGNTIYF.

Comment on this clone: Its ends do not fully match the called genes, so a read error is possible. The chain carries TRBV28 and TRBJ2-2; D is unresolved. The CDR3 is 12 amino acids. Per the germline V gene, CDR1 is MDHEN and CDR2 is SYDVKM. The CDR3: CTSSLMTGELFF. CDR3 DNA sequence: TGTACCAGCAGTCTAATGACCGGGGAGCTGTTTTTT.

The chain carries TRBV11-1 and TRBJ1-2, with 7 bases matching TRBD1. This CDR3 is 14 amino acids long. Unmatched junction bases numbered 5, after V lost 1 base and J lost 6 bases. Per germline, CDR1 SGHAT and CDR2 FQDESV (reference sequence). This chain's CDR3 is CASSLDDRENGYTF. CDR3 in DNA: TGTGCCAGCAGCTTAGACGACAGGGAGAATGGCTACACCTTC.

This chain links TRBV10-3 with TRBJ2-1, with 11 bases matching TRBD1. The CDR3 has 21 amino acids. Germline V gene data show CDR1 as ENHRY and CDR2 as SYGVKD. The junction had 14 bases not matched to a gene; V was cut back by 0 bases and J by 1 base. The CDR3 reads CAISESDGGQGVHVSYNEQFF. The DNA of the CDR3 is TGTGCCATCAGTGAGTCGGATGGGGGACAGGGGGTTCATGTGTCCTACAATGAGCAGTTCTTC.